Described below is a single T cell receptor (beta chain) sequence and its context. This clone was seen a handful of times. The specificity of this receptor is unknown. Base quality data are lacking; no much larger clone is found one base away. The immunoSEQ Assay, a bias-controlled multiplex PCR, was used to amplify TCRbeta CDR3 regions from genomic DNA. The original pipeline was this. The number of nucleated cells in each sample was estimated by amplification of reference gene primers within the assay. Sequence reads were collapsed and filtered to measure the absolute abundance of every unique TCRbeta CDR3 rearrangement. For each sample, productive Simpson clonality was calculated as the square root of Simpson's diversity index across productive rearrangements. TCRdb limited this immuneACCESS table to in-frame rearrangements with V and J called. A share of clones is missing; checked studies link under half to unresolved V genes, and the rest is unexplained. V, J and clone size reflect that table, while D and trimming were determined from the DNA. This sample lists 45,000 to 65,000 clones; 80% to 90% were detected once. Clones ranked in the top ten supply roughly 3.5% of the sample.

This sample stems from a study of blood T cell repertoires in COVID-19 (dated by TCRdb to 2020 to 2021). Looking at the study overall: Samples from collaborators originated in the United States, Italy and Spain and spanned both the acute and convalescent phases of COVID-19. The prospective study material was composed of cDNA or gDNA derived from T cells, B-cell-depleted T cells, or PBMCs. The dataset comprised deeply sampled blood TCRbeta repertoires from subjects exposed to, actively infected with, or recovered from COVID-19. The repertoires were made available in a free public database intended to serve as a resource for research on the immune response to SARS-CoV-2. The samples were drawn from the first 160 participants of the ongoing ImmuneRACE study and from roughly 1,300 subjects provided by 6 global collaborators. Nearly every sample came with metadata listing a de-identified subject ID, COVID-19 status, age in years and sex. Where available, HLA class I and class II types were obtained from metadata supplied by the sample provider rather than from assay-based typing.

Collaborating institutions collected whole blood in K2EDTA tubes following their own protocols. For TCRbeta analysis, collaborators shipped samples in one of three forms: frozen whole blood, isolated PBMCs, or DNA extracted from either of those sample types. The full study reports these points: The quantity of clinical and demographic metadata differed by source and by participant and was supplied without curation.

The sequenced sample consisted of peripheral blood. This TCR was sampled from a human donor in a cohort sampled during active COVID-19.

The nucleotide sequence is TGTGCCAGCAGTTACACGACAGTTAACACTGAAGCTTTCTTT. Translation gives CASSYTTVNTEAFF. This chain is built from TRBV6-2 or TRBV6-3 and TRBJ1-1; the D segment could be TRBD1, given 5 matching bases. CDR1 and CDR2, looked up from the germline V gene, are MNHEY and SVGEGT. V was cut back by 2 bases and J by 2 bases, leaving a gap of 9 bases between them. The CDR3, cysteine through phenylalanine, is 14 amino acids long. Only the CDR3 portion is preserved as DNA: 42 bases, with reading frame beginning at the first base.